The 30 T cell receptor beta chains below come from one sample, sequenced in a study of blood T cells in healthy people across ages. The authors ran a second PCR of about 7 to 11 cycles using a sample-barcoded 5' primer and a J-beta primer mix. TCRdb used MiXCR to reprocess the 5' RACE reads, holding one entry per CDR3 protein. Of some 1.5 million distinct CDR3 sequences listed, roughly 27% are singletons. Sequenced sample: blood. These receptors were collected from a woman aged 25-40 years in good health.

The table lists this clonotype with a few counts. This chain joins TRBV29-1 and TRBJ1-1; 7 positions agree with TRBD1. Per the germline V gene, CDR1 is SQVTM and CDR2 is ANQGSEA. The CDR3 length is 12 residues. The J segment lost 0 bases and the V segment lost 6 bases, leaving 1 base of the junction unmatched. CDR3 amino acids: CSVTGLNTEAFF. The DNA of the CDR3 is TGCAGCGTGACAGGGCTGAACACTGAAGCTTTCTTT.

This chain connects TRBV20-1 to TRBJ2-3, with 12 bases lining up with TRBD2. Trimming cost V 0 bases and J 4 bases; bases outside gene matches: 11. Germline V gene sequence: CDR1 DFQATT, CDR2 SNEGSKA (reference sequence). CDR3 length: 18 residues. The CDR3 here is CSARDYGPSGRVADTQYF. The CDR3 DNA reads TGCAGTGCTAGAGATTATGGGCCTAGCGGGAGGGTCGCAGATACGCAGTATTTT.

The rearrangement uses TRBV7-2 and TRBJ1-4; D might be TRBD1 (5 bases). Trimming stripped 2 bases from V and 7 bases from J, with 17 bases between. CDR1 is SGHTA, CDR2 FQGNSA, per germline. The CDR3 totals 16 residues. The CDR3 here is CASSLLAWKRGEKLFF. The DNA of the CDR3 is TGTGCCAGCAGCTTACTAGCCTGGAAGAGGGGTGAAAAACTGTTTTTT.

Only one count was recorded for this clonotype. A read error may explain this, as a much larger clone is one base away. The chain couples TRBV12-3 or TRBV12-4 to TRBJ2-5, with 12 bases identical to TRBD2. V lost 6 bases, J lost 3 bases, and 11 bases stayed unmatched. CDR3 length: 17 residues. In nucleotides, the CDR3 is TGTGCCAGCAGCCGACTCCTTGGACTAGCGGGGAAAGAGACCCAGTACTTC. Amino acids: CASSRLLGLAGKETQYF.

This clonotype has more than one count but fewer than ten. The chain carries TRBV20-1 and TRBJ2-7, with 10 nucleotides matching TRBD1. The length of the CDR3 is 13 residues. Germline V CDR1 and CDR2: DFQATT, SNEGSKA (reference sequence). V was pared by 5 bases and J by 4 bases, with 5 bases of the junction left unmatched. CDR3 region: CSAQTGGKYEQYF. The CDR3 nucleotides read TGCAGTGCTCAGACAGGGGGCAAATACGAGCAGTACTTC.

On this clonotype: Mismatch with germline at one junction end may stem from a read error. The genes are TRBV7-6 and TRBJ2-4; no reliable D call. The J call may not be correct, given that the DNA end is closer to TRBJ2-7. Looked up from germline, CDR1 is SGHVS and CDR2 is FNYEAQ. The CDR3 runs 13 residues. This CDR3 reads CAGSFGFGYEQYF. CDR3 bases: TGTGCCGGCAGCTTCGGGTTCGGCTACGAGCAGTACTTC.

The rearrangement links TRBV18 to TRBJ2-1; perhaps TRBD1 as D (6 bases). CDR3 size: 13 residues. With 2 bases removed from V and 8 bases from J, the gap between germline ends came to 10 bases. The germline V gene encodes CDR1 KGHSH and CDR2 LQKENI. In nucleotides, the CDR3 is TGTGCCAGCTCACCAAACAGGGACGATGAGCAGTTCTTC. This translates into CASSPNRDDEQFF.

This clonotype was counted many times. V gene TRBV6-5 combines with J gene TRBJ2-7, with 9 bases lining up with TRBD1. The ends lost 6 bases at V and 1 base at J; junction bases unmatched: 4. In germline, CDR1 is MNHEY, CDR2 SVGAGI. The CDR3 spans 14 residues. The CDR3 DNA sequence: TGTGCCAGCAGGCCGGACAGGGGTTCCTACGAGCAGTACTTC. Protein: CASRPDRGSYEQYF.

The chain employs TRBV2 and TRBJ2-7; D is possibly TRBD1 or TRBD2 (5 bases each). V was clipped by 11 bases and J by 3 bases, with 26 bases between them. The CDR3 totals 16 residues. Germline V gives CDR1 SNHLY, CDR2 FYNNEI. CDR3 amino acids: CACFPGAARYGYEQYF. The DNA of the CDR3 is TGTGCCTGCTTCCCCGGGGCAGCCCGGTATGGCTACGAGCAGTACTTC.

In its sample, this clonotype was seen many times. The V call is TRBV7-6, the J call TRBJ2-7, with 7 bases fitting TRBD1. Germline assignment: CDR1 SGHVS and CDR2 FNYEAQ. The CDR3 covers 13 residues. V lost 2 bases and J lost 3; bases outside the gene matches: 1. The CDR3 is CASSLQGDYEQYF. In DNA, the CDR3 is TGTGCCAGCAGCTTACAGGGGGACTACGAGCAGTACTTC.

This clonotype occurred a few times. The chain links TRBV29-1 to TRBJ1-1; unclear D gene. Deletions cut 3 bases from V and 3 bases from J, with 5 bases between. This CDR3 has 11 residues. Germline CDR1 SQVTM, CDR2 ANQGSEA. The CDR3 loop reads CSVDRHTEAFF. The CDR3 coding sequence is TGCAGCGTTGACAGACACACTGAAGCTTTCTTT.

The table lists this clonotype with a count of one. Mismatch with germline at one junction end may stem from a read error. The CDR3 reads CASRERQLSSYNERYF. The CDR3 DNA reads TGTGCCAGCAGGGAGCGACAGCTTAGCTCCTACAATGAGCGGTACTTC. The chain employs TRBV28 and TRBJ2-1; either TRBD1 or TRBD2 may fit D (5 bases each). CDR1 and CDR2 (germline): MDHEN, SYDVKM. CDR3 length equals 16 residues.

The genes are TRBV12-3 or TRBV12-4 and TRBJ2-1, with D possibly matching TRBD2 (6 bases). V was cut by 1 base and J by 14 bases, with 12 bases left in between. CDR3 length equals 12 residues. CDR3 sequence reads: CASSLVRTKKFF. CDR3 bases: TGTGCCAGCAGTTTAGTTCGGACTAAGAAGTTCTTC.

Regarding this clonotype: One junction end does not reproduce the germline sequence, and a read error may be involved. The chain joins TRBV4-2 to TRBJ2-1; D gene ambiguous. Germline CDR1 is LGHNA and CDR2 is YNFKEQ. This CDR3 region has 16 residues. The CDR3: CASSPTLWESYNEQFF. For the CDR3, the DNA is TGTGCCAGCAGCCCGACCTTGTGGGAATCCTACAACGAGCAGTTCTTC.

The V and J genes are TRBV20-1 and TRBJ1-1; D uncertain. Trimming shortened V by 2 bases and J by 7 bases, and 8 bases separated the two germline ends. There are 11 residues in the CDR3. CDR1 DFQATT and CDR2 SNEGSKA come from the germline V gene (reference sequence). For the CDR3, the DNA is TGCAGTGCTAGACTGGACGGTGAAGCTTTCTTT. It encodes CSARLDGEAFF.

There are many counts of this clonotype. J is TRBJ2-7 and V is TRBV27, with a weak D call TRBD2 (6 bases). The V end lost 5 bases, the J end lost 3 bases, and 23 bases lay between the germline ends. This CDR3 spans 17 amino acids. The germline CDR1 and CDR2 sequences are MNHEY and SMNVEV (reference sequence). The CDR3 DNA reads TGTGCCAGCAGTCTACAACCTAGCGCAGACTTACTCTACGAGCAGTACTTC. It is translated as CASSLQPSADLLYEQYF.

This chain connects TRBV7-2 to TRBJ1-5; no firm D call. The germline V gene encodes CDR1 SGHTA and CDR2 FQGNSA. Trimming left V 1 base short and J 5 bases short, with 12 bases between. CDR3 length: 15 amino acids. Written as DNA, the CDR3 is TGTGCCAGCAGCTTAGGCTCCACGAACTATCAGCCCCAGCATTTT. Translating gives CASSLGSTNYQPQHF.

This clonotype was counted many times. The V call is TRBV20-1, the J call TRBJ2-7; 8 nucleotides line up with TRBD2. CDR3 length: 13 residues. Trimming cost V 3 bases and J 2 bases; bases outside gene matches: 3. The germline gives CDR1 DFQATT, CDR2 SNEGSKA (reference sequence). In nucleotides, the CDR3 is TGCAGTGCTAGTAGCGGGGCCGCCTACGAGCAGTACTTC. Amino acid sequence: CSASSGAAYEQYF.

This clonotype has more than one count but fewer than ten. The CDR3 region is CASSATGQRETQYF. Written as DNA, the CDR3 is TGTGCCAGTAGTGCAACGGGACAAAGAGAGACCCAGTACTTC. This chain links TRBV19 with TRBJ2-5; maybe TRBD1 (6 bases). Trimming pared 5 bases from V and 4 bases from J, leaving 14 bases between. In germline, CDR1 is LNHDA, CDR2 SQIVND (reference sequence). This CDR3 is built from 14 residues.

This clonotype has only a few counts. The V call is TRBV5-1, the J call TRBJ1-1, with 7 nucleotides matching TRBD1. The CDR3 has 16 amino acids. J was trimmed by 7 bases and V by 5 bases; bases with no gene match: 17. Germline values: CDR1 SGHRS, CDR2 YFSETQ. The DNA of the CDR3 is TGCGCCAGCAGACAACCAGGGTCCCTCAGGGGGGATGAAGCTTTCTTT. Translated: CASRQPGSLRGDEAFF.

The rearrangement links TRBV5-1 to TRBJ2-7; TRBD1 matches at 8 bases. This CDR3 has 13 amino acids. The V gene's germline CDR1 is SGHRS and CDR2 YFSETQ. Trimming at V came to 1 base and at J to 8 bases, leaving 5 bases not matched to a gene. Written as DNA, the CDR3 is TGCGCCAGCAGCTTGTCCGGACAGGGAAAGCAGTACTTC. Amino acid sequence: CASSLSGQGKQYF.

The gene calls are TRBV5-1 and TRBJ1-4; D uncertain. CDR3 length: 16 amino acids. Germline V gives CDR1 SGHRS, CDR2 YFSETQ. V was trimmed by 4 bases and J by 3 bases, leaving 16 bases between them. This CDR3 reads CASSPTATQANEKLFF. The CDR3 region has the DNA TGCGCCAGCAGCCCCACTGCAACACAAGCTAATGAAAAACTGTTTTTT.

The chain carries TRBV5-1 and TRBJ2-3; 9 nucleotides line up with TRBD2. This CDR3 has 14 amino acids. The V and J ends lost 4 bases and 6 bases, in that order; junction bases with no gene match: 6. Germline V gene data show CDR1 as SGHRS and CDR2 as YFSETQ. The CDR3, as DNA: TGCGCCAGCAGCCCTAGCGGGGTTTGGGATACGCAGTATTTT. This translates into CASSPSGVWDTQYF.

V is TRBV21-1 and J is TRBJ2-3; the DNA was not compared with TRBD1, the D call given in the table. TRBV21-1 represents a pseudogene. The CDR3 contains 15 residues. In nucleotides, the CDR3 is TGTGCCAGCAGCAAAGAACAGGGGAAAACAGATATGCAGTATTTT. It specifies CASSKEQGKTDMQYF.

J is TRBJ1-2 and V is TRBV13; 7 nucleotides match TRBD1. The CDR3 is 13 residues long. V lost 2 bases and J lost 8; bases outside the gene matches: 5. Germline V gene lookup returns CDR1 PRHDT and CDR2 FYEKMQ (reference sequence). DNA of the CDR3: TGTGCCAGCAGCTTAAGGGGGCCCCCCGGCTACACCTTC. This gives the protein CASSLRGPPGYTF.

To note about this clonotype: The conserved final phenylalanine or tryptophan is absent from the CDR3, which likely points to a read error. The rearrangement uses TRBV5-1 and TRBJ2-3, with D possibly TRBD2 on 5 matching bases. The CDR3 runs to 17 residues. The V gene's germline CDR1 is SGHRS and CDR2 YFSETQ. Trimming removed 3 bases at V and 6 bases at J, with 23 bases between. The CDR3 DNA sequence: TGCGCCAGCAGCTATCTCACCGGGAACTTAGTGAGGGATACGCAGTATCTT. It specifies CASSYLTGNLVRDTQYL.

This chain connects TRBV27 to TRBJ2-3; 11 bases map to TRBD2. The V gene's germline CDR1 is MNHEY and CDR2 SMNVEV (reference sequence). The CDR3 is 19 residues long. V gave up 4 bases and J gave up 2 bases; unmatched junction bases: 14. For the CDR3, the DNA is TGTGCCAGCAGTTCCCACCTCCTAGCGGGGGGATCCACCACAGATACGCAGTATTTT. Its translation: CASSSHLLAGGSTTDTQYF.

The genes are TRBV30 and TRBJ2-3, with unresolved D. V was pared by 4 bases and J by 6 bases, with 14 bases between. Germline V gene data show CDR1 as GTSNPN and CDR2 as SVGIG (reference sequence). This CDR3 has 13 amino acids. The CDR3 DNA sequence: TGTGCCTGGAACCCTAGTGAACTTGATACGCAGTATTTT. Translation gives CAWNPSELDTQYF.

Remarks on this clonotype: A much bigger clone sits one base away, suggesting this may be a read error. The rearrangement joins TRBV7-6 to TRBJ2-1, with D hard to call. The CDR3 is 14 amino acids. Germline V CDR1 and CDR2: SGHVS, FNYEAQ. CDR3 nucleotides: TGTGCCAGCAGCTTATCCAGAGCCTACAGTGAGCAGTTCTTC. Translation gives CASSLSRAYSEQFF.

This clonotype has only a few counts. The genes are TRBV5-6 and TRBJ2-5; D call uncertain. The CDR3 has 15 amino acids. The germline V gene has CDR1 SGHDT and CDR2 YYEEEE. Trimming removed 0 bases from V and 0 bases from J, with 9 bases in between. Here the CDR3 reads CASSLGIDYQETQYF. The CDR3 nucleotides are TGTGCCAGCAGCTTGGGAATTGACTACCAAGAGACCCAGTACTTC. The entire variable domain, with the rest obtained from reference TRBV5-6 and TRBJ2-5, is as follows: DAGVTQSPTHLIKTRGQQVTLRCSPKSGHDTVSWYQQALGQGPQFIFQYYEEEERQRGNFPDRFSGHQFPNYSSELNVNALLLGDSALYLCASSLGIDYQETQYFGPGTRLLVL.